The 25 T cell receptor beta chains listed next were all sequenced from one sample in a study of OX40 agonist ivuxolimab in advanced cancers. Sequenced by immunoSEQ multiplex PCR; TCRdb stores in-frame clones only, minus some. The sample records 28,000 or so clones, around nine tenths being singletons. The starting material was CD4+ or CD8+ T cells sorted from blood, obtained in a trial of the OX40 agonist ivuxolimab. The receptors were gathered from an adult with an advanced solid tumor such as melanoma, head and neck, liver or kidney cancer.

The chain combines TRBV6-1 with TRBJ2-5; D gene unclear. CDR1 MNHNS and CDR2 SASEGT come from the germline V gene. This CDR3 contains 13 residues. V lost 6 bases, J lost 5 bases, and 13 bases lay in between. CDR3 nucleotides: TGTGCCAGCAGACATGACCAGGTGGAGACCCAGTACTTC. Protein product: CASRHDQVETQYF.

The gene calls are TRBV25-1 and TRBJ1-1; D uncertain. V was pared by 5 bases and J by 1 base, with 14 bases between. The CDR3 is 15 amino acids. Germline V lookup: CDR1 MGHDK, CDR2 SYGVNS. CDR3 DNA sequence: TGTGCCAGCAGTCCTATAGGGCAGCCGAACACTGAAGCTTTCTTT. Translation gives CASSPIGQPNTEAFF.

V is TRBV5-2 and J is TRBJ2-5. TRBV5-2 is a pseudogene segment. The CDR3 covers 16 residues. CDR3 nucleotide sequence: TGTGCCAGCAGCCAAGAAGAGTTTGGGTTTGAAGAGACCCAGTACTTC. This codes for CASSQEEFGFEETQYF.

This clone was counted only a few times. The V call is TRBV9, the J call TRBJ2-3, with D uncertain. Trimming cost V 0 bases and J 2 bases, with 4 bases left between them. From germline, CDR1 is SGDLS and CDR2 YYNGEE. This CDR3 comprises 13 residues. This CDR3 is CASSVGNTDTQYF. DNA for the CDR3: TGTGCCAGCAGCGTAGGGAACACAGATACGCAGTATTTT.

The chain is built from TRBV21-1 and TRBJ2-7; the table's D gene call, TRBD1, was not cross checked with the DNA. TRBV21-1 is a pseudogene segment. The CDR3 is 16 residues long. In nucleotides, the CDR3 is TGTGCCAGCAGCAAATATCACAGGGGGGTTCGGTACGAGCAGTACTTC. Translating gives CASSKYHRGVRYEQYF.

This chain joins TRBV6-5 and TRBJ2-5, with D perhaps TRBD1 (6 bases). Trimming stripped 5 bases from V and 4 bases from J, with 14 bases between. The CDR3 totals 14 residues. The germline CDR1 and CDR2 sequences are MNHEY and SVGAGI. The CDR3 spells CASSLIGQLETQYF. CDR3 in DNA: TGTGCCAGCAGTCTTATAGGACAGCTAGAGACCCAGTACTTC.

V is TRBV29-1 and J is TRBJ1-2, with 7 bases that match TRBD1. Trimming took 7 bases from V and 4 from J; bases not matched to a gene: 12. The CDR3 has 14 amino acids. Germline V gene sequence: CDR1 SQVTM, CDR2 ANQGSEA. The CDR3 is CSAVSGTAFYGYTF. The DNA of the CDR3 is TGCAGCGCCGTATCTGGGACAGCCTTCTATGGCTACACCTTC.

The J gene is TRBJ2-1, the V gene TRBV5-6; D remains unclear. V dropped 4 bases and J dropped 5 bases, with 19 bases sitting between them. The V gene's germline CDR1 is SGHDT and CDR2 YYEEEE. The CDR3 totals 16 residues. The CDR3 DNA sequence: TGTGCCAGCAGCCGGTGGCTGGGTGCGGAAAACAATGAGCAGTTCTTC. The encoded protein is CASSRWLGAENNEQFF.

V and J are TRBV29-1 and TRBJ2-7, with D possibly matching TRBD2 (6 bases). V was clipped by 7 bases and J by 0 bases, with 13 bases between them. The length of the CDR3 is 13 residues. Per germline, CDR1 SQVTM and CDR2 ANQGSEA. CDR3 nucleotides: TGCAGCGCCTTGGAGGGCAACTCCTACGAGCAGTACTTC. It is translated as CSALEGNSYEQYF.

The chain joins TRBV2 to TRBJ2-7; the D gene is possibly TRBD2 (5 bases). V shed 4 bases and J shed 6 bases, with 16 bases lying between them. The CDR3 is made up of 14 amino acids. Germline CDR1 SNHLY, CDR2 FYNNEI. In DNA form, the CDR3 reads TGTGCCAGCAGTGTGCGAGGGATAGCGAGCGAGCAGTACTTC. Protein sequence: CASSVRGIASEQYF.

This sequence joins TRBV15 and TRBJ2-1; the D gene is possibly TRBD1 (6 bases). The CDR3 is made up of 15 amino acids. Germline CDR1 LNHNV, CDR2 YYDKDF (reference sequence). Trimming removed 0 bases at V and 5 bases at J, with 11 bases between. CDR3 region: CATSRDFGTNNEQFF. The CDR3 DNA reads as TGTGCCACCAGCAGAGATTTCGGGACAAACAATGAGCAGTTCTTC.

This clone was recorded once. This chain joins TRBV15 and TRBJ1-2; 10 nucleotides line up with TRBD1. This CDR3 comprises 14 residues. The J segment lost 8 bases and the V segment lost 7 bases, leaving 10 bases of the junction unmatched. The germline V gene has CDR1 LNHNV and CDR2 YYDKDF (reference sequence). CDR3 in amino acids: CATTPDRGLLGYTF. CDR3 nucleotides: TGTGCCACCACCCCAGACAGGGGGCTGCTGGGCTACACCTTC.

The V gene is TRBV28, the J gene TRBJ2-3, with TRBD2 matching 9 bases. The CDR3 runs to 15 residues. The germline CDR1 and CDR2 sequences are MDHEN and SYDVKM. The trim removed 7 bases at V and 4 bases at J, leaving 9 bases unmatched. The CDR3 loop reads CASKISGSSPDTQYF. CDR3 sequence (DNA): TGTGCCAGCAAGATTAGCGGGAGTTCACCAGATACGCAGTATTTT.

This chain uses TRBV6-4 with TRBJ2-3; 8 bases agree with TRBD2. CDR1 and CDR2 (germline): MRHNA, SNTAGT. This CDR3 region has 14 residues. Germline trimming cut 4 bases from V and 5 bases from J; bases unmatched to any gene: 5. Here the CDR3 DNA reads TGTGCCAGCAGTGGTGGACTAGCAGGAGATACGCAGTATTTT. Protein product: CASSGGLAGDTQYF.

V usage is TRBV27 and J usage is TRBJ1-1; D is possibly TRBD1 (5 bases). The CDR3 covers 13 residues. CDR1 and CDR2 (germline): MNHEY, SMNVEV (reference sequence). The V gene lost 6 bases and the J gene lost 4 bases, with 12 bases spanning the gap. CDR3 bases: TGTGCCAGCAGGCATGGGGGTAGCACTGAAGCTTTCTTT. It encodes CASRHGGSTEAFF.

V usage is TRBV19 and J usage is TRBJ2-7, with 8 nucleotides matching TRBD1. The germline V gene encodes CDR1 LNHDA and CDR2 SQIVND (reference sequence). The trim removed 4 bases at V and 2 bases at J, leaving 10 bases unmatched. The CDR3 runs 16 residues. In DNA form, the CDR3 reads TGTGCCAGTAGTACCGGGGCTGGGACAGGTACCTACGAGCAGTACTTC. Translation: CASSTGAGTGTYEQYF.

The chain couples TRBV27 to TRBJ2-7; D is ambiguous. The V end lost 4 bases, the J end lost 3 bases, and 13 bases lay between the germline ends. This CDR3 has 14 residues. Per germline, CDR1 MNHEY and CDR2 SMNVEV (reference sequence). The CDR3 DNA sequence: TGTGCCAGCAGTTCCCTGGACGGAGTCTACGAGCAGTACTTC. It translates to CASSSLDGVYEQYF.

The DNA of the CDR3 is TGTGCCAGCGGTTCGGGGGCGCACACCGGGGAGCTGTTTTTT. It translates to CASGSGAHTGELFF. The genes are TRBV6-5 and TRBJ2-2; D could derive from TRBD1 or TRBD2 (6 bases each). The CDR3 loop spans 14 amino acids. The germline CDR1 and CDR2 sequences are MNHEY and SVGAGI. The ends were cut back, 8 bases at V and 3 bases at J, with 13 bases in the middle.

CDR3 in DNA: TGTGCCAGCAGAGGTATTAAGGAGACCCAGTACTTC. Amino acid sequence: CASRGIKETQYF. This sequence joins TRBV6-1 and TRBJ2-5; D unresolved. V was clipped by 6 bases and J by 5 bases, with 10 bases between them. The CDR3 contains 12 residues. CDR1 and CDR2 from the germline V gene are MNHNS and SASEGT.

The chain employs TRBV14 and TRBJ2-7; D remains ambiguous. V dropped 4 bases and J dropped 5 bases, with 12 bases sitting between them. The CDR3 totals 13 residues. Germline V CDR1 and CDR2: SGHDN, FVKESK. CDR3 bases: TGTGCCAGCAGCCCGTACTTGTGGAACGAGCAGTACTTC. This gives the protein CASSPYLWNEQYF. The entire variable domain, with the rest obtained from reference TRBV14 and TRBJ2-7, is as follows: EAGVTQFPSHSVIEKGQTVTLRCDPISGHDNLYWYRRVMGKEIKFLLHFVKESKQDESGMPNNRFLAERTGGTYSTLKVQPAELEDSGVYFCASSPYLWNEQYFGPGTRLTVT.

V gene TRBV28 combines with J gene TRBJ1-1; weak D call: TRBD1 (5 bases). The length of the CDR3 is 13 residues. CDR1 MDHEN and CDR2 SYDVKM come from the germline V gene. The V end lost 6 bases, the J end lost 6 bases, and 14 bases lay between the germline ends. The CDR3 DNA is TGTGCCAGCAGGAAGGCAGGGATCGCTGAAGCTTTCTTT. Residues: CASRKAGIAEAFF. The full variable domain, its missing parts supplied by reference TRBV28 and TRBJ1-1, is DVKVTQSSRYLVKRTGEKVFLECVQDMDHENMFWYRQDPGLGLRLIYFSYDVKMKEKGDIPEGYSVSREKKERFSLILESASTNQTSMYLCASRKAGIAEAFFGQGTRLTVV.

The chain carries TRBV9 and TRBJ2-5, with 12 bases aligning to TRBD2. CDR3 length: 17 residues. Unmatched junction bases numbered 4, after V lost 0 bases and J lost 1 base. CDR1 is SGDLS, CDR2 YYNGEE, per germline. CDR3: CASSVDSSGRAQETQYF. The CDR3 DNA follows: TGTGCCAGCAGCGTAGACTCTAGCGGGAGGGCCCAAGAGACCCAGTACTTC. Filled out from reference TRBV9 and TRBJ2-5, the complete variable domain reads DSGVTQTPKHLITATGQRVTLRCSPRSGDLSVYWYQQSLDQGLQFLIQYYNGEERAKGNILERFSAQQFPDLHSELNLSSLELGDSALYFCASSVDSSGRAQETQYFGPGTRLLVL.

The count of this clone is one. The chain joins TRBV13 to TRBJ1-2, with 9 bases identical to TRBD1. Germline V gene sequence: CDR1 PRHDT, CDR2 FYEKMQ (reference sequence). This CDR3 is 16 amino acids long. V was clipped by 1 base and J by 3 bases; unmatched bases: 6. CDR3 DNA: TGTGCCAGCAGCTTAGAGGGACAGGGTTTACACTATGGCTACACCTTC. This sequence encodes CASSLEGQGLHYGYTF.

The chain recombines TRBV6-5 with TRBJ1-1; weak D call: TRBD1 (5 bases). Per germline, CDR1 MNHEY and CDR2 SVGAGI. CDR3 size: 15 residues. The V gene lost 2 bases and the J gene lost 3 bases, with 13 bases spanning the gap. CDR3 sequence reads: CASSYTVRGDTEAFF. The CDR3 DNA reads as TGTGCCAGCAGTTACACAGTAAGAGGGGACACTGAAGCTTTCTTT.

CDR3 in amino acids: CASSPTPNFRGGNTGELFF. The DNA of the CDR3 is TGTGCCAGCAGCCCCACGCCCAACTTCAGGGGTGGTAACACCGGGGAGCTGTTTTTT. This chain uses TRBV27 with TRBJ2-2; tentatively, D is TRBD1 (6 bases). Germline V gene lookup returns CDR1 MNHEY and CDR2 SMNVEV (reference sequence). CDR3 length: 19 residues. With 6 bases removed from V and 2 bases from J, the gap between germline ends came to 25 bases.